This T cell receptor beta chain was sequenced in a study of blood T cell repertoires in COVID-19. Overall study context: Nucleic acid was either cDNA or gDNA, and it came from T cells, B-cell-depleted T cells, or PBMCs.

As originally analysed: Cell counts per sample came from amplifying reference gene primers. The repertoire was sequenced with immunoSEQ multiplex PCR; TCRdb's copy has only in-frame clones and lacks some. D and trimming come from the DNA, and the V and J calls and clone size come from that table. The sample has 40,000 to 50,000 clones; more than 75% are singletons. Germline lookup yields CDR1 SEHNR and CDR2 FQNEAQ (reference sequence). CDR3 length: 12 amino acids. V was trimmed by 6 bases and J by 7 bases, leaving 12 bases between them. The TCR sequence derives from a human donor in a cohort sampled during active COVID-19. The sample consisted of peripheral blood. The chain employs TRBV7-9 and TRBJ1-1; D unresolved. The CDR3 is CASRRPGGEAFF. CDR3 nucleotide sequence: TGTGCCAGCAGGCGGCCCGGAGGTGAAGCTTTCTTT.